This TCR beta chain comes out of a study of human T cells and chemical hapten exposure. Time point reported: healthy volunteer bleed at 2 weeks. Sequencing started from total RNA isolated from unfractionated whole blood. TCRdb re-analysed the RACE reads in MiXCR, keeping a single row per CDR3 protein. Among tens of thousands of distinct CDR3 sequences listed, 3.5% to 4.5% were seen once. This clonotype was counted ten times or more. Germline loops: CDR1 SGHDN, CDR2 FVKESK. The V and J ends lost 4 bases and 4 bases respectively, with 17 bases between them. This CDR3 is built from 15 residues. The sequencing sample was made of whole blood. This clonotype was sampled from a female donor in good health. Some clones in this sample may be carry-over from other donors' samples. V usage is TRBV14 and J usage is TRBJ2-7; no definite D call. CDR3 loop: CASSLSMAYTYEQYF. In nucleotides, the CDR3 is TGTGCCAGCAGCCTTTCCATGGCTTATACGTACGAGCAGTACTTC.